This T cell receptor beta chain was documented in a study of response to subunit inactivated influenza vaccine. Study-wide findings and caveats: With each seasonal influenza vaccination, the authors suggested, few new T cells are recruited.

This clonotype showed up just a few times. Its specificity is not known. MiXCR, applied by TCRdb to the RT-PCR reads, yields one record per CDR3 protein. The data hold over 150,000 distinct CDR3 sequences, with around an eighth observed a single time. The CDR3 is made up of 12 amino acids. Trimming removed 6 bases from V and 6 bases from J, with 11 bases in between. The chain links TRBV12-3 or TRBV12-4 to TRBJ1-1; D unclear. The specimen was CD8+ T cells sorted from PBMCs, collected roughly 5 days after vaccination. The sequence was collected from a man over 45 who received an inactivated influenza vaccine. The DNA of the CDR3 is TGTGCCAGCAGGGGGTTGGTGGCTGAAGCTTTCTTT. Translated, it gives CASRGLVAEAFF.